Following are 10 T cell receptor beta chains from one sample sequenced in a study of CD8 T cells in Susac syndrome. Random hexamers were used to reverse transcribe an amount of about 0.45 to 1 ug RNA. TCRdb re-analysed the immunoSEQ multiplex PCR reads in MiXCR, keeping a single row per CDR3 protein. The table records 250,000 to 300,000 distinct CDR3 sequences, 70% to 90% of them present only once. Source material: CD8+ T cells from PBMCs. All receptors come from a human donor with multiple sclerosis.

The chain couples TRBV10-3 to TRBJ2-7; tentatively, D is TRBD1 (6 bases). Germline CDR1 reads ENHRY; CDR2 reads SYGVKD. This CDR3 has 15 amino acids. V was clipped by 6 bases and J by 5 bases, with 20 bases between them. The DNA of the CDR3 is TGTGCCATCAGCCAGGACAGTGACGACTTGCACGAGCAGTACTTC. It codes for CAISQDSDDLHEQYF.

The CDR3 DNA reads as TGTGCCAGCAGTTTAGGCAGGGGGCCTGACAATGAGCAGTTCTTC. It is translated as CASSLGRGPDNEQFF. V gene TRBV27 combines with J gene TRBJ2-1, with 8 bases matching TRBD1. This CDR3 is 15 amino acids long. Germline V gives CDR1 MNHEY, CDR2 SMNVEV (reference sequence). With V trimmed by 2 bases and J by 5 bases, 5 bases remained unmatched.

V gene TRBV4-1 combines with J gene TRBJ2-7; D is uncertain. V dropped 4 bases and J dropped 0 bases, with 13 bases sitting between them. CDR3 size: 15 residues. Germline V gene lookup returns CDR1 MGHRA and CDR2 YSYEKL. CDR3 in amino acids: CASSPSPGTSYEQYF. In nucleotides, the CDR3 is TGCGCCAGCAGCCCCTCCCCAGGCACCTCCTACGAGCAGTACTTC.

The chain combines TRBV5-1 with TRBJ2-7; D is uncertain. Trimming left V 5 bases short and J 3 bases short, with 21 bases between. The CDR3 sequence is 16 residues long. Germline V gene data show CDR1 as SGHRS and CDR2 as YFSETQ. The CDR3 is CASSLSRAAAGYEQYF. Here the CDR3 DNA reads TGCGCCAGCAGTTTAAGCCGGGCCGCAGCAGGCTACGAGCAGTACTTC.

The V gene is TRBV9, the J gene TRBJ2-7, with D possibly matching TRBD1 (6 bases). CDR3 size: 15 residues. Trimming pared 3 bases from V and 3 bases from J, leaving 16 bases between. The germline CDR1 and CDR2 sequences are SGDLS and YYNGEE. CDR3: CASSARIGQSYEQYF. The DNA for the CDR3 is TGTGCCAGCAGCGCCCGGATCGGACAGAGCTACGAGCAGTACTTC. The full variable domain, completed using reference TRBV9 and TRBJ2-7, is DSGVTQTPKHLITATGQRVTLRCSPRSGDLSVYWYQQSLDQGLQFLIQYYNGEERAKGNILERFSAQQFPDLHSELNLSSLELGDSALYFCASSARIGQSYEQYFGPGTRLTVT.

The chain carries TRBV10-2 and TRBJ2-3, with D unresolved. CDR1 is WSHSY and CDR2 is SAAADI in the germline V gene. This CDR3 region has 14 residues. V gave up 4 bases and J gave up 7 bases, with 15 bases separating them. The CDR3 nucleotides read TGCGCCAGCAGTGGAAGTGAGCCGATTTATACGCAGTATTTT. It specifies CASSGSEPIYTQYF.

This chain links TRBV20-1 with TRBJ2-1, with 9 positions matching TRBD1. CDR1 is DFQATT, CDR2 SNEGSKA, per germline (reference sequence). V shed 6 bases, J shed 6 bases, and the junction held 6 bases outside the gene matches. This CDR3 is 13 amino acids long. The CDR3 DNA sequence: TGCAGTGCCCCTGGACAGGGGATCAATGAGCAGTTCTTC. It translates to CSAPGQGINEQFF.

The chain joins TRBV10-3 to TRBJ1-2; 8 bases are shared with TRBD1. V trimming: 8 bases; J trimming: 6 bases; junction bases outside the gene matches: 17. In germline, CDR1 is ENHRY, CDR2 SYGVKD. This CDR3 contains 16 residues. The CDR3 protein is CAIAEGQGHIVDGYTF. The CDR3 DNA is TGTGCCATCGCGGAAGGACAGGGCCATATCGTGGATGGCTACACCTTC.

This chain joins TRBV27 and TRBJ2-5; D is unclear. Between the trimmed V and J ends, which lost 4 bases and 2 bases, there was a span of 17 bases. Germline V lookup: CDR1 MNHEY, CDR2 SMNVEV (reference sequence). This CDR3 is built from 16 residues. The CDR3 here is CASSSPPSAAQETQYF. The CDR3 nucleotides read TGTGCCAGCAGTTCTCCCCCCTCGGCAGCGCAAGAGACCCAGTACTTC.

The chain joins TRBV27 to TRBJ2-5; 7 nucleotides match TRBD1. This CDR3 comprises 15 residues. Trimming at V came to 5 bases and at J to 3 bases, leaving 9 bases not matched to a gene. Germline V gene data show CDR1 as MNHEY and CDR2 as SMNVEV (reference sequence). The CDR3 DNA reads as TGTGCCAGCAGTCCCCGGGACAGAATCAAAGAGACCCAGTACTTC. As protein: CASSPRDRIKETQYF.